What follows are 9 T cell receptor beta chains derived from one specimen sequenced in a study of breast tumors, draining lymph nodes, adjacent tissues. The lymph nodes were axillary draining lymph nodes from breast cancer patients. TCRdb redid the calling of the multiplex PCR reads with MiXCR, one entry per CDR3 protein. Of under 250,000 distinct CDR3 sequences in the sample, roughly 30% were seen once. The specimen sequenced was axillary lymph node tissue. These receptors were obtained from a female donor with breast cancer. Some clones in this sample may be carry-over from other donors' samples.

This clonotype was seen many times. The CDR3 loop reads CASSLGSTGGEQYF. The CDR3 nucleotides read TGTGCCAGCAGCTTGGGGTCTACCGGGGGCGAGCAGTACTTC. This rearrangement joins TRBV5-5 to TRBJ2-7; D perhaps matches TRBD2 (6 bases). Germline V gene lookup returns CDR1 SGHKS and CDR2 YYEKEE (reference sequence). V lost 0 bases and J 6 bases, leaving 13 bases between the germline ends. The CDR3 sequence is 14 residues long.

This clonotype was seen repeatedly, ten times or more. J is TRBJ1-5 and V is TRBV2; D remains unclear. Germline loops: CDR1 SNHLY, CDR2 FYNNEI. Trimming took off 0 bases at V and 7 bases at J, with 10 bases between the two ends. This CDR3 has 14 amino acids. CDR3 DNA: TGTGCCAGCAGTGAAGCGCAAAGGAACCAGCCCCAGCATTTT. This encodes CASSEAQRNQPQHF.

This clonotype was counted ten times or more. A read error is possible here, since a much larger clone lies one base away. The conserved final phenylalanine or tryptophan is absent from the CDR3, which likely points to a read error. The chain couples TRBV20-1 to TRBJ2-5; a possible D gene is TRBD1 (5 bases). Trimming removed 6 bases from V and 3 bases from J, with 5 bases in between. This CDR3 contains 10 residues. Per germline, CDR1 DFQATT and CDR2 SNEGSKA (reference sequence). CDR3 loop: CSAGEETQYS. The CDR3 DNA follows: TGCAGTGCAGGGGAAGAGACCCAGTACTCC.

Ten or more counts support this clonotype. The chain recombines TRBV5-1 with TRBJ2-3; 12 nucleotides agree with TRBD2. CDR1 and CDR2 from the germline V gene are SGHRS and YFSETQ. V dropped 8 bases and J dropped 3; count of bases not matched to a gene: 10. The CDR3 contains 16 residues. The CDR3 nucleotides read TGCGCCAGTTCTTTTACTAGCGGGAGGAGGACAGATACGCAGTATTTT. As protein: CASSFTSGRRTDTQYF.

The chain carries TRBV20-1 and TRBJ2-5; 10 bases align to TRBD1. V was pared by 3 bases and J by 5 bases, with 6 bases of the junction left unmatched. CDR1 DFQATT and CDR2 SNEGSKA come from the germline V gene (reference sequence). The CDR3 runs 14 residues. In DNA, the CDR3 is TGCAGTGCTAGGGGGGCGGGACAGGGGGAGACCCAGTACTTC. It encodes CSARGAGQGETQYF.

For this clonotype: The junction and the germline gene differ at one end; a read error may be behind it. The genes are TRBV28 and TRBJ1-4; no reliable D call. Per the germline V gene, CDR1 is MDHEN and CDR2 is SYDVKM. This CDR3 spans 9 amino acids. CDR3 residues: CASSAPDPF. CDR3 DNA sequence: TGTGCCAGCAGTGCCCCCGATCCTTTT. The full variable domain, rest sourced from reference TRBV28 and TRBJ1-4, is DVKVTQSSRYLVKRTGEKVFLECVQDMDHENMFWYRQDPGLGLRLIYFSYDVKMKEKGDIPEGYSVSREKKERFSLILESASTNQTSMYLCASSAPDPFGSGTQLSVL.

A few counts support this clonotype. CDR3 in DNA: TGTGCCAGCAGTTTATGGGGGGCAGACCAGACAGATACGCAGTATTTT. Its translation: CASSLWGADQTDTQYF. The V and J genes are TRBV28 and TRBJ2-3; D perhaps matches TRBD1 (6 bases). The CDR3 runs 16 residues. Trimming removed 0 bases at V and 3 bases at J, with 13 bases between. Germline CDR1 is MDHEN and CDR2 is SYDVKM.

This clonotype showed up many times. The rearrangement uses TRBV7-3 and TRBJ2-6, with D perhaps assigned TRBD1 or TRBD2 (5 bases each). The CDR3 is 17 amino acids. Deletions cut 5 bases from V and 0 bases from J, with 14 bases between. Germline V CDR1 and CDR2: SGHTA, FQGTGA. CDR3 bases: TGTGCCAGCAGCAAACCGGGACGGACCTCTGGGGCCAACGTCCTGACTTTC. It is translated as CASSKPGRTSGANVLTF.

This clonotype was seen many times. The chain uses TRBV6-2 or TRBV6-3 and TRBJ1-2; TRBD1 might be the D (5 bases). Trimming took off 7 bases at V and 7 bases at J, with 13 bases between the two ends. Germline V CDR1 and CDR2: MNHEY, SVGEGT. CDR3 length: 12 amino acids. CDR3 sequence (DNA): TGTGCCAGCAAGAATCAGGGCGGTGGCTACACCTTC. Protein sequence: CASKNQGGGYTF.